The 5 T cell receptor beta chains below come from one sample, sequenced in a study of T cell repertoires in cytomegalovirus infection. MiXCR, run by TCRdb on the reads, gives a single entry per CDR3 protein. The sample consists of 210,000 or so distinct CDR3 sequences, under 8.5% of them appearing once. The sequenced sample was PBMCs. These receptors were taken from a human donor in good health (CMV status not recorded). Some clones in this sample may be carry-over from other donors' samples.

V and J are TRBV4-2 and TRBJ1-4; D is unclear. The germline V gene encodes CDR1 LGHNA and CDR2 YNFKEQ. V was cut by 1 base and J by 7 bases, with 16 bases left in between. There are 16 residues in the CDR3. Here the CDR3 DNA reads TGTGCCAGCAGCCAAGGGGCCGGAATCAAACTTGAAAAACTGTTTTTT. Encoded protein: CASSQGAGIKLEKLFF.

V and J are TRBV6-2 or TRBV6-3 and TRBJ2-1; D is ambiguous. Germline assignment: CDR1 MNHEY and CDR2 SVGEGT. With 6 bases removed from V and 7 bases from J, the gap between germline ends came to 13 bases. The CDR3 contains 13 residues. Here the CDR3 DNA reads TGTGCCAGCAGACCCCCATCCGGAAATGAGCAGTTCTTC. Its protein is CASRPPSGNEQFF.

This clonotype was seen repeatedly, ten times or more. CDR3 protein: CASSLAPTGGYEKLFF. CDR3 sequence (DNA): TGTGCCAGCAGCTTAGCTCCGACAGGGGGCTATGAAAAACTGTTTTTT. The chain recombines TRBV7-2 with TRBJ1-4; 10 nucleotides agree with TRBD1. V was clipped by 0 bases and J by 6 bases; unmatched bases: 4. This CDR3 has 16 residues. The germline V gene has CDR1 SGHTA and CDR2 FQGNSA.

There are many counts of this clonotype. V gene TRBV10-3 combines with J gene TRBJ1-1, with D unresolved. This CDR3 has 16 amino acids. The V gene lost 0 bases and the J gene lost 0 bases, with 11 bases spanning the gap. Germline CDR1 is ENHRY and CDR2 is SYGVKD. CDR3 bases: TGTGCCATCAGTGAGTCCCCGCCAGCCATGAACACTGAAGCTTTCTTT. Translated: CAISESPPAMNTEAFF.

The gene calls are TRBV15 and TRBJ2-5; 10 bases map to TRBD2. The CDR3 has 17 amino acids. CDR1 LNHNV and CDR2 YYDKDF come from the germline V gene (reference sequence). Trimming took 0 bases from V and 1 from J; bases not matched to a gene: 5. Written as DNA, the CDR3 is TGTGCCACCAGCAGAGATCTTGTAGCGGGGGGCCAAGAGACCCAGTACTTC. Protein sequence: CATSRDLVAGGQETQYF.